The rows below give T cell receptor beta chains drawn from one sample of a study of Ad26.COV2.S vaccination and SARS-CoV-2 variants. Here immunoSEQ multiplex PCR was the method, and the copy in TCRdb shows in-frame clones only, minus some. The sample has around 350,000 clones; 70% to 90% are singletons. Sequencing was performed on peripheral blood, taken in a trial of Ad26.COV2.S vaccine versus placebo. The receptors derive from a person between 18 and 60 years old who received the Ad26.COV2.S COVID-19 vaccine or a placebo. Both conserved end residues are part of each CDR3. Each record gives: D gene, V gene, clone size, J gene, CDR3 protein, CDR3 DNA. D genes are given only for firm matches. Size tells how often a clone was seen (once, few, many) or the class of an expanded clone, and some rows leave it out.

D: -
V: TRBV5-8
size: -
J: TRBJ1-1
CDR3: CASSLGWDTEAFF
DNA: TGTGCCAGCAGCTTGGGATGGGATACTGAAGCTTTCTTT

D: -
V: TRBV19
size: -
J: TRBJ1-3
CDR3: CASSTTAGNTIYF
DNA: TGTGCCAGTAGTACCACCGCCGGAAACACCATATATTTT

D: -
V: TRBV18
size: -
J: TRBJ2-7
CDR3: CASSPRDGSSYEQYF
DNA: TGTGCCAGCTCACCACGGGACGGGAGCTCCTACGAGCAGTACTTC

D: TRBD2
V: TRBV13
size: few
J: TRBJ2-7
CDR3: CASSFSSGGVYEQYF
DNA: TGTGCCAGCAGCTTTTCTAGCGGGGGGGTCTACGAGCAGTACTTC

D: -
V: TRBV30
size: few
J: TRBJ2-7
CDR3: CAWSRSQGGYEQYF
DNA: TGTGCCTGGAGCCGAAGTCAGGGTGGGTACGAGCAGTACTTC

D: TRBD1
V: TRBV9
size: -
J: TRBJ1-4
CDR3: CASSERQGLGEKLFF
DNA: TGTGCCAGCAGCGAGAGACAGGGCCTCGGGGAAAAACTGTTTTTT

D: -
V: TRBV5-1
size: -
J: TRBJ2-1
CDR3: CASSSISYNEQFF
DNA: TGCGCCAGCAGCTCCATATCCTACAATGAGCAGTTCTTC

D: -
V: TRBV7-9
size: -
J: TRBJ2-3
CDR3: CASSLGSREGEQYF
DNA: TGTGCCAGCAGCTTAGGGTCCAGGGAAGGAGAGCAGTATTTT

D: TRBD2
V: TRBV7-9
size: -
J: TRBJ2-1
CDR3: CASSLSLAGSYNEQFF
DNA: TGTGCCAGCAGCTTATCTTTAGCGGGATCTTACAATGAGCAGTTCTTC

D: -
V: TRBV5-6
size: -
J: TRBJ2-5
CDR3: CASSFIGGPETQYF
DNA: TGTGCCAGCAGCTTTATAGGGGGGCCGGAGACCCAGTACTTC

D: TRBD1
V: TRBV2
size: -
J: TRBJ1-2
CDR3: CASRDSLNYGYTF
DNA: TGTGCCAGCCGGGACAGCTTAAACTATGGCTACACCTTC

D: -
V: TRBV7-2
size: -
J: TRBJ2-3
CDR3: CASSLWTGRTDTQYF
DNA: TGTGCCAGCAGCTTATGGACGGGAAGAACAGATACGCAGTATTTT

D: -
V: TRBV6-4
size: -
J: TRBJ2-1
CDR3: CASSDTGYNEQFF
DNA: TGTGCCAGCAGTGACACCGGGTACAATGAGCAGTTCTTC

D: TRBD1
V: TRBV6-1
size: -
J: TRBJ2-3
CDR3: CASSDSQGALDTQYF
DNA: TGTGCCAGCAGTGATAGTCAGGGGGCCTTAGATACGCAGTATTTT

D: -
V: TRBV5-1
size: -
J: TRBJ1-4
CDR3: CASSLGTDYEKLFF
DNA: TGCGCCAGCAGCTTAGGGACGGATTATGAAAAACTGTTTTTT

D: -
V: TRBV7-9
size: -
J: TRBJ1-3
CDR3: CASSLGLADSGNTIYF
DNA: TGTGCCAGCAGCTTAGGTCTGGCTGATTCTGGAAACACCATATATTTT

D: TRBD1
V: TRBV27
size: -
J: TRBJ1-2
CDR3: CASSWTGGDPWGYTF
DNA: TGTGCCAGCAGTTGGACAGGGGGCGACCCCTGGGGCTACACCTTC

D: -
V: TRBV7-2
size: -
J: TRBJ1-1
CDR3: CASSRAVDRYTEAFF
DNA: TGTGCCAGCAGCCGTGCGGTTGACAGGTACACTGAAGCTTTCTTT

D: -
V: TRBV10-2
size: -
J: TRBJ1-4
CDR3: CASSVNEKLFF
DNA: TGCGCCAGCAGTGTTAATGAAAAACTGTTTTTT

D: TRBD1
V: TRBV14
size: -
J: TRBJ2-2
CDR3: CASSQGQGAPVDTGELFF
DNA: TGTGCCAGCAGCCAAGGACAGGGGGCGCCGGTGGACACCGGGGAGCTGTTTTTT

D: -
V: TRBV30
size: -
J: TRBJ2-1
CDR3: CAWGPLNEQFF
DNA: TGTGCCTGGGGACCGCTCAATGAGCAGTTCTTC

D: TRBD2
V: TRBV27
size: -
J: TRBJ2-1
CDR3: CASRVGLANNEQFF
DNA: TGTGCCAGCAGGGTCGGACTAGCGAACAATGAGCAGTTCTTC

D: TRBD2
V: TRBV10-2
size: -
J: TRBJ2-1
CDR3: CASSVIAGYNEQFF
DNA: TGCGCCAGCAGTGTGATAGCGGGTTACAATGAGCAGTTCTTC

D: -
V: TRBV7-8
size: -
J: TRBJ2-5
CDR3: CASSSLSSQYF
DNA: TGTGCCAGCAGCTCTCTATCGTCCCAGTACTTC

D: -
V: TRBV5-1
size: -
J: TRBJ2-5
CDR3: CASSVLGTEETQYF
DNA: TGCGCCAGCAGCGTGCTCGGAACGGAAGAGACCCAGTACTTC

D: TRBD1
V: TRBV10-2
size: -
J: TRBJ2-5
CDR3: CASSEWVGQGFQETQYF
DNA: TGCGCCAGCAGTGAGTGGGTGGGACAGGGGTTCCAAGAGACCCAGTACTTC

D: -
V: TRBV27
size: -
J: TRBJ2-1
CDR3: CASSRAGFTYNEQFF
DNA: TGTGCCAGCAGTCGAGCGGGTTTTACCTACAATGAGCAGTTCTTC

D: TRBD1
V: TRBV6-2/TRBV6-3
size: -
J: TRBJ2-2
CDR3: CASSPAPGTVNTGELFF
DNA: TGTGCCAGCAGTCCCGCCCCAGGGACAGTGAACACCGGGGAGCTGTTTTTT

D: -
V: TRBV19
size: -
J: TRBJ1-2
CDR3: CASSPTPRGANYGYTF
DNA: TGTGCCAGTAGTCCAACCCCTCGGGGGGCTAACTATGGCTACACCTTC

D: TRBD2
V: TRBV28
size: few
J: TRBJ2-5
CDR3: CASSSLSGGQETQYF
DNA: TGTGCCAGCAGTTCCTTGAGCGGGGGGCAAGAGACCCAGTACTTC

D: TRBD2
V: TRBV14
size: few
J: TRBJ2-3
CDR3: CASSHVGRGVSDTQYF
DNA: TGTGCCAGCAGCCACGTGGGGAGGGGTGTTTCAGATACGCAGTATTTT

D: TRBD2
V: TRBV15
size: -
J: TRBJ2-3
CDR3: CATSRVLAGGGPDTQYF
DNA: TGTGCCACCAGCAGAGTGTTAGCGGGAGGGGGCCCAGATACGCAGTATTTT

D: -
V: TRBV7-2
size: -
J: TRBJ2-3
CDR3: CASSLMVALTDTQYF
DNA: TGTGCCAGCAGCTTGATGGTGGCTCTCACAGATACGCAGTATTTT

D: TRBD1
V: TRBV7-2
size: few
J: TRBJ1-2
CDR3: CASSLSAGGGGYTF
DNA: TGTGCCAGCAGCTTATCAGCAGGGGGCGGTGGCTACACCTTC

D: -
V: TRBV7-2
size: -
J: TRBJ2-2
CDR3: CASSAIPRATGELFF
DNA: TGTGCCAGCAGCGCTATACCCAGGGCCACCGGGGAGCTGTTTTTT

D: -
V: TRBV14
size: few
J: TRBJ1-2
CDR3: CASSPGTTYGYTF
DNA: TGTGCCAGCAGCCCCGGTACGACGTATGGCTACACCTTC

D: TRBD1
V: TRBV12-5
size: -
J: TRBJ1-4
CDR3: CASGSGQGFEKLFF
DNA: TGTGCTAGTGGTTCGGGACAGGGTTTTGAAAAACTGTTTTTT

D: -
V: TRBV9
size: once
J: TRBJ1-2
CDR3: CASSVADYGYTF
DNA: TGTGCCAGCAGCGTAGCCGACTATGGCTACACCTTC

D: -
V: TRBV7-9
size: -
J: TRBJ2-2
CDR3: CASSLAPIRNTGELFF
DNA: TGTGCCAGCAGTCTAGCTCCCATCCGGAACACCGGGGAGCTGTTTTTT

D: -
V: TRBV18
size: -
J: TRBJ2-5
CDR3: CASSVKTSKETQYF
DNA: TGTGCCAGCTCGGTGAAGACCAGCAAAGAGACCCAGTACTTC

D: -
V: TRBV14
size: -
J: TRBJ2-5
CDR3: CASSQAQGSNTRETQYF
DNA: TGTGCCAGCAGCCAAGCACAGGGCTCGAACACTCGGGAGACCCAGTACTTC

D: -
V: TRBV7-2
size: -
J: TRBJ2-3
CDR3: CASSSPGADTQYF
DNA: TGTGCCAGCAGCTCACCAGGGGCAGATACGCAGTATTTT

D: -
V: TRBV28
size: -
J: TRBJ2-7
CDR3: CATRERGAPYEQYF
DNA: TGTGCCACCCGGGAAAGGGGGGCCCCCTACGAGCAGTACTTC

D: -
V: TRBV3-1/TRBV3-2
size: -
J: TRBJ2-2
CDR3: CASSQDLAPLNQDVTGELFF
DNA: TGTGCCAGCAGCCAAGATCTTGCTCCACTGAACCAAGACGTCACCGGGGAGCTGTTTTTT

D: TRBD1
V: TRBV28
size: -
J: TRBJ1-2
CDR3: CASSITSGGADYGYTF
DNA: TGTGCCAGCAGTATTACATCAGGGGGCGCGGACTATGGCTACACCTTC

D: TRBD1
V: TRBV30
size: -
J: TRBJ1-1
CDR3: CAWSVQGGVSEAFF
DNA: TGTGCCTGGAGTGTACAGGGGGGAGTATCAGAAGCTTTCTTT

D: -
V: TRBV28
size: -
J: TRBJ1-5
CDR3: CASSSNPSLTGRNQPQHF
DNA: TGTGCCAGCAGTTCGAACCCTTCCCTTACAGGGCGCAATCAGCCCCAGCATTTT